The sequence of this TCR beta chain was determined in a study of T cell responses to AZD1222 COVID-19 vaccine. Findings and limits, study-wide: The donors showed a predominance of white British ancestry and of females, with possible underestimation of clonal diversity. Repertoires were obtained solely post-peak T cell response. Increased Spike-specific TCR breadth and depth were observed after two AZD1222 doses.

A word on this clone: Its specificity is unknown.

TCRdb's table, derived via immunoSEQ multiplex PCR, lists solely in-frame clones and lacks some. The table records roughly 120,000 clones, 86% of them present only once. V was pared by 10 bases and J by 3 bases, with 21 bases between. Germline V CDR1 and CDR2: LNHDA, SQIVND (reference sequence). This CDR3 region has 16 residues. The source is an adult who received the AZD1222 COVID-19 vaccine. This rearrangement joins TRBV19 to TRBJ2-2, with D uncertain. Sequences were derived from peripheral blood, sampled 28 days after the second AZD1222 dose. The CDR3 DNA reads TGTGCCACCCCGAGGTCGTCCCATCAGCACACCGGGGAGCTGTTTTTT. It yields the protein CATPRSSHQHTGELFF.